A selection of T cell receptor beta chains follows, all from one sample in a study of blood T cell repertoires in COVID-19. The data were produced by immunoSEQ multiplex PCR, yet TCRdb's version contains in-frame clones alone and is incomplete. The table includes about 300,000 clones, around 88% detected once. Sequencing was performed on peripheral blood. The receptor source for this set is a woman in her twenties or thirties who had recovered from COVID-19. Each CDR3 is given with its conserved first and last residue. Each record gives: V gene, J gene, CDR3 protein.

V: TRBV10-3; J: TRBJ1-5; CDR3: CAISSNIGVSNQPQHF
V: TRBV6-5; J: TRBJ2-1; CDR3: CASSTSGGGDEQFF
V: TRBV7-3; J: TRBJ2-2; CDR3: CASSTDRDTGELFF
V: TRBV5-5; J: TRBJ1-2; CDR3: CASRLDRSYGYTF
V: TRBV6-4; J: TRBJ2-2; CDR3: CASSRVSGFAGELFF
V: TRBV7-2; J: TRBJ2-5; CDR3: CASSLDLGGETQYF
V: TRBV7-2; J: TRBJ2-2; CDR3: CASSLFSGGGTGELFF
V: TRBV5-5; J: TRBJ1-6; CDR3: CASRFRDRGTTYNSPLHF
V: TRBV27; J: TRBJ2-7; CDR3: CASSPQGAIYEQYF
V: TRBV10-1; J: TRBJ2-3; CDR3: CASSPRPGRGNTDTQYF
V: TRBV6-5; J: TRBJ2-2; CDR3: CASSYSITGTTGELFF
V: TRBV25-1; J: TRBJ1-6; CDR3: CASSDKTGGHSPLHF
V: TRBV25-1; J: TRBJ1-1; CDR3: CASSGYRDTTGAFF
V: TRBV30; J: TRBJ1-2; CDR3: CAWISSRGYGYTF
V: TRBV6-6; J: TRBJ1-1; CDR3: CASSSRGTEAFF
V: TRBV5-8; J: TRBJ2-3; CDR3: CASSSGQGADTQYF
V: TRBV5-1; J: TRBJ2-7; CDR3: CASSLGGWSYEQYF
V: TRBV2; J: TRBJ2-3; CDR3: CATGLSTDTQYF
V: TRBV4-1; J: TRBJ2-7; CDR3: CASSHFIGLEDEQYF
V: TRBV18; J: TRBJ2-2; CDR3: CASSPGLAGQGASGELFF
V: TRBV6-2/TRBV6-3; J: TRBJ1-3; CDR3: CASSYSAESGNTIYF
V: TRBV5-1; J: TRBJ2-7; CDR3: CASSFSGAEYEQYF
V: TRBV19; J: TRBJ2-2; CDR3: CASSSGGWDTGELFF
V: TRBV5-1; J: TRBJ2-7; CDR3: CASSFGASTYEQYF
V: TRBV7-9; J: TRBJ2-7; CDR3: CASSLARSYEQYF
V: TRBV15; J: TRBJ1-2; CDR3: CATREGQAIDYGYTF
V: TRBV3-1/TRBV3-2; J: TRBJ2-7; CDR3: CASRDTSGSYEQYF
V: TRBV5-1; J: TRBJ1-5; CDR3: CASSLAGQGDQPQHF
V: TRBV10-3; J: TRBJ2-1; CDR3: CAIGGGTSGGSYNEQFF
V: TRBV9; J: TRBJ1-4; CDR3: CASSQRTGGNEKLFF
V: TRBV7-9; J: TRBJ1-1; CDR3: CASSLTYRGLGEAFF
V: TRBV7-3; J: TRBJ2-2; CDR3: CASSLNGHNTGELFF
V: TRBV4-1; J: TRBJ2-1; CDR3: CASSQVGRGGNNEQFF
V: TRBV11-2; J: TRBJ1-2; CDR3: CASSAPTLGYTF
V: TRBV19; J: TRBJ1-1; CDR3: CASTDWGEYRGTEAFF
V: TRBV28; J: TRBJ2-5; CDR3: CASSLSPMGETQYF
V: TRBV4-1; J: TRBJ2-7; CDR3: CASSQDGTGDYEQYF
V: TRBV7-9; J: TRBJ1-3; CDR3: CASSSTGSGNTIYF
V: TRBV9; J: TRBJ2-5; CDR3: CASSGLAGGPVETQYF
V: TRBV4-3; J: TRBJ1-2; CDR3: CASSQDLYNYGYTF
V: TRBV6-5; J: TRBJ1-5; CDR3: CASSTTNGDQPQHF
V: TRBV29-1; J: TRBJ2-1; CDR3: CSVVITGQGKDNEQFF
V: TRBV5-5; J: TRBJ2-7; CDR3: CASSLNRAYEQYF
V: TRBV5-1; J: TRBJ1-1; CDR3: CASSLQGVDTEAFF
V: TRBV18; J: TRBJ1-3; CDR3: CASSPRRANSGNTIYF
V: TRBV24-1; J: TRBJ2-5; CDR3: CATSDIDEVETQYF
V: TRBV7-2; J: TRBJ1-1; CDR3: CASSSRTGITEAFF
V: TRBV4-1; J: TRBJ2-7; CDR3: CASSQGTRYEQYF
V: TRBV6-6; J: TRBJ2-2; CDR3: CASSPGRGRTGELFF
V: TRBV7-8; J: TRBJ1-4; CDR3: CASSLRDRDEKLFF
V: TRBV7-9; J: TRBJ2-7; CDR3: CASSSITDEQYF
V: TRBV6-6; J: TRBJ1-5; CDR3: CASSPPGPTGRSNQPQHF
V: TRBV7-8; J: TRBJ2-1; CDR3: CASSFEGGRIHEQFF